This T cell receptor (beta chain) was retrieved from a study of T cell repertoires in cytomegalovirus infection. Across the whole study: Signatures in public TCR beta sequences pointed to both CMV infection and matching HLA type.

TCRdb re-called the reads through MiXCR, storing one row per CDR3 protein. The sample lists roughly 250,000 distinct CDR3 sequences, over 20% occurring once. Study results and caveats: What dominated the ex vivo response were HLA-C-restricted CMV-specific TCR beta clonotypes. CMV carriers with the relevant HLA were identified by cumulative public TCR beta family frequency.

The CDR3 spans 12 residues. V gave up 3 bases and J gave up 3 bases, with 6 bases separating them. CDR1 and CDR2 from the germline V gene are DFQATT and SNEGSKA (reference sequence). This clonotype appeared once. Antigen: not known. The sample consisted of CD8+ T cells from PBMCs. The origin of this receptor is a human donor in good health (CMV status not recorded). Some clones in this sample may be carry-over from other donors' samples. The gene calls are TRBV20-1 and TRBJ2-1; D gene ambiguous. CDR3: CSASGSYNEQFF. The CDR3 nucleotides read TGCAGTGCTAGCGGCAGCTACAATGAGCAGTTCTTC.